Listed here are 26 T cell receptor beta chains from one sample, sequenced in a study of cytomegalovirus exposure and HLA in healthy donors. Both 60 Vbeta primers and 13 Jbeta primers went into the PCR. Data came from immunoSEQ multiplex PCR; TCRdb stores just in-frame clones and leaves some out. The table has roughly 93,000 clones, 76% seen once. Material: PBMCs. The receptors come from a man aged 35-49 years in good health and CMV-seronegative.

V and J are TRBV9 and TRBJ1-3, with unresolved D. CDR1 is SGDLS, CDR2 YYNGEE, per germline. Trimming stripped 1 base from V and 0 bases from J, with 8 bases between. CDR3 size: 15 residues. CDR3 DNA: TGTGCCAGCAGCGTACGCCCCAGCTCTGGAAACACCATATATTTT. Protein product: CASSVRPSSGNTIYF.

The chain uses TRBV30 and TRBJ1-6; no definite D call. There are 15 residues in the CDR3. Trimming shortened V by 4 bases and J by 0 bases, and 10 bases separated the two germline ends. CDR1 and CDR2 from the germline V gene are GTSNPN and SVGIG (reference sequence). The CDR3 here is CAWKEVSSYNSPLHF. The CDR3 DNA follows: TGTGCCTGGAAAGAGGTCAGCTCCTATAATTCACCCCTCCACTTT.

The chain recombines TRBV6-5 with TRBJ1-1, with a tentative D call TRBD1 (6 bases). This CDR3 contains 14 residues. V gave up 6 bases and J gave up 5 bases, with 16 bases separating them. Germline V gene sequence: CDR1 MNHEY, CDR2 SVGAGI. The CDR3 DNA sequence: TGTGCCAGCAGCACACAGGGAAGGGGAACTGAAGCTTTCTTT. Its translation: CASSTQGRGTEAFF.

DNA of the CDR3: TGTGCCACCAGCAGAGTGGGCCGAGGGGGGGCTCACCCCACTTACGAGCAGTACTTC. Amino acids: CATSRVGRGGAHPTYEQYF. The rearrangement joins TRBV15 to TRBJ2-7, with TRBD2 as a possible D gene (7 bases). This CDR3 comprises 19 residues. The V end lost 1 base, the J end lost 4 bases, and 26 bases lay between the germline ends. Germline V CDR1 and CDR2: LNHNV, YYDKDF (reference sequence).

This rearrangement joins TRBV4-1 to TRBJ2-4, with TRBD2 identical over 9 bases. With V trimmed by 1 base and J by 0 bases, 7 bases remained unmatched. The CDR3 sequence is 18 residues long. Germline V gene data show CDR1 as MGHRA and CDR2 as YSYEKL. The CDR3 bases are TGCGCCAGCAGCCAAGGGTTGGCTAGCGGGGTAGCCAAAAACATTCAGTACTTC. It translates to CASSQGLASGVAKNIQYF.

The J gene is TRBJ1-2, the V gene TRBV5-1; the D is unclear. The CDR3 runs to 13 residues. The V gene's germline CDR1 is SGHRS and CDR2 YFSETQ. V lost 2 bases, J lost 6 bases, and 11 bases lay in between. CDR3 sequence (DNA): TGCGCCAGCAGCTTATTCCTTCGGGATGGCTACACCTTC. Residues: CASSLFLRDGYTF.

This clone was seen just once. The rearrangement uses TRBV15 and TRBJ2-7, with TRBD1 identical over 12 bases. The CDR3 is 17 residues long. The V and J ends lost 0 bases and 6 bases, in that order; junction bases with no gene match: 9. The germline CDR1 and CDR2 sequences are LNHNV and YYDKDF (reference sequence). The CDR3 nucleotides read TGTGCCACCAGCAGAGATCAAGGGGACAGGGGGCGATGCGAGCAGTACTTC. Protein product: CATSRDQGDRGRCEQYF.

The chain is built from TRBV6-6 and TRBJ1-2, with 9 positions matching TRBD1. The germline CDR1 and CDR2 sequences are MNHNY and SVGAGI (reference sequence). The CDR3 is 13 residues long. V was pared by 6 bases and J by 4 bases, with 3 bases of the junction left unmatched. The CDR3 loop is CASSTGGTYGYTF. The DNA of the CDR3 is TGTGCCAGCAGCACAGGGGGCACCTATGGCTACACCTTC.

The rearrangement joins TRBV11-1 to TRBJ2-1; TRBD2 matches 11 bases. Trimming took 6 bases from V and 6 from J; bases not matched to a gene: 7. The length of the CDR3 is 15 residues. Germline-derived CDR1 and CDR2 are SGHAT and FQDESV (reference sequence). The chain's CDR3 is CASSFLAGGLNEQFF. The DNA for the CDR3 is TGTGCCAGCAGTTTCCTAGCGGGGGGCCTCAATGAGCAGTTCTTC.

The chain is built from TRBV4-1 and TRBJ2-3; TRBD2 matches at 8 bases. The CDR3 totals 17 residues. Germline values: CDR1 MGHRA, CDR2 YSYEKL. After removal of 6 bases from V and 0 bases from J, the junction contained 11 bases not matched to a gene. CDR3 sequence reads: CASRQAPKRGSTDTQYF. In DNA, the CDR3 is TGCGCCAGCAGGCAGGCCCCCAAGCGGGGGAGCACAGATACGCAGTATTTT.

The genes are TRBV19 and TRBJ2-1; 9 bases align to TRBD2. The V gene end was trimmed by 5 bases and the J gene end by 4 bases; junction bases not matched to a gene: 9. CDR1 and CDR2 (germline): LNHDA, SQIVND (reference sequence). This CDR3 has 16 residues. This CDR3 is CASSWSGGTQYNEQFF. CDR3 in DNA: TGTGCCAGTAGTTGGAGCGGGGGGACCCAGTACAATGAGCAGTTCTTC.

This rearrangement joins TRBV28 to TRBJ1-4, with a tentative D call TRBD1 (5 bases). CDR1 is MDHEN, CDR2 SYDVKM, per germline. The CDR3 is 15 amino acids. Trimming shortened V by 4 bases and J by 8 bases, and 17 bases separated the two germline ends. In DNA form, the CDR3 reads TGTGCCAGCAGTTCTACCCAGGGCCGGGGGGAAAAACTGTTTTTT. It specifies CASSSTQGRGEKLFF.

This chain uses TRBV19 with TRBJ1-2; TRBD1 might be the D (6 bases). CDR3 size: 12 residues. Trimming pared 9 bases from V and 8 bases from J, leaving 16 bases between. Germline CDR1 is LNHDA and CDR2 is SQIVND (reference sequence). For the CDR3, the DNA is TGTGCCAGCGCACAGGGTTCGAGGGGCTACACCTTC. Amino acids: CASAQGSRGYTF.

This clone was observed once. The chain employs TRBV28 and TRBJ2-1, with TRBD2 identical over 11 bases. CDR1 is MDHEN, CDR2 SYDVKM, per germline. The CDR3 is made up of 16 amino acids. The ends lost 4 bases at V and 8 bases at J; junction bases unmatched: 10. The CDR3 DNA is TGTGCCAGCAGTTCCCCCGGGACTAGCGGACCCTATGAGCAGTTCTTC. As protein: CASSSPGTSGPYEQFF.

This clone was observed once. The DNA of the CDR3 is TGTGCCAGCAGCTTAGTTGGACTAGCGAACACCGGGGAGCTGTTTTTT. Translating it yields CASSLVGLANTGELFF. The V gene is TRBV7-3, the J gene TRBJ2-2; 7 bases map to TRBD2. Germline V CDR1 and CDR2: SGHTA, FQGTGA. Trimming at V came to 2 bases and at J to 0 bases, leaving 3 bases not matched to a gene. The CDR3 has 16 amino acids.

The V call is TRBV19, the J call TRBJ2-3, with 15 bases fitting TRBD2. This CDR3 spans 17 amino acids. CDR1 LNHDA and CDR2 SQIVND come from the germline V gene (reference sequence). Germline trimming cut 4 bases from V and 2 bases from J; bases unmatched to any gene: 4. The CDR3 reads CASSRRTSGGVTDTQYF. CDR3 nucleotide sequence: TGTGCCAGTAGTAGACGGACTAGCGGGGGGGTCACAGATACGCAGTATTTT.

This clone was seen only a few times. The chain has TRBV6-1 and TRBJ1-1; D ambiguous. The CDR3 length is 14 residues. Germline V lookup: CDR1 MNHNS, CDR2 SASEGT. Trimming took off 7 bases at V and 4 bases at J, with 16 bases between the two ends. CDR3 loop: CASTPVAASTEAFF. In DNA, the CDR3 is TGTGCCAGCACCCCAGTGGCAGCGAGCACTGAAGCTTTCTTT.

The chain is built from TRBV9 and TRBJ2-7; a possible D gene is TRBD1 (5 bases). With 0 bases removed from V and 6 bases from J, the gap between germline ends came to 13 bases. The CDR3 is 14 amino acids. Germline V gene data show CDR1 as SGDLS and CDR2 as YYNGEE. The CDR3 spells CASSVGAGNREQYF. CDR3 DNA sequence: TGTGCCAGCAGCGTAGGAGCAGGGAACCGCGAGCAGTACTTC.

This clone was counted a few times. This chain joins TRBV6-1 and TRBJ2-2; D is perhaps TRBD1 (5 bases). CDR1 MNHNS and CDR2 SASEGT come from the germline V gene. The CDR3 consists of 14 residues. V lost 0 bases to trimming and J lost 7 bases, with 9 bases between them. The CDR3 nucleotides read TGTGCCAGCAGTGAAGCGCTAGGGGTCGGGGAGCTGTTTTTT. This sequence encodes CASSEALGVGELFF.

The chain recombines TRBV23-1 with TRBJ1-6; D is undetermined. TRBV23-1 is noted as an ORF with a role that remains uncertain. The CDR3 is 16 residues long. V lost 3 bases to trimming and J lost 0 bases, with 9 bases between them. CDR3 DNA: TGCGCCAGCAGTCATAGCCCGAGCTCCTATAATTCACCCCTCCACTTT. It codes for CASSHSPSSYNSPLHF.

This clone appeared a few times. Other DNA variants within this sample encode the same CDR3. The J gene is TRBJ2-1, the V gene TRBV19, with 8 bases matching TRBD2. Germline loops: CDR1 LNHDA, CDR2 SQIVND (reference sequence). The trim removed 1 base at V and 6 bases at J, leaving 2 bases unmatched. The CDR3 totals 14 residues. DNA of the CDR3: TGTGCCAGTAGTATAGCGGGGGGGCCCAATGAGCAGTTCTTC. Its protein is CASSIAGGPNEQFF. The variable domain in full, with the rest retrieved from reference TRBV19 and TRBJ2-1, is DGGITQSPKYLFRKEGQNVTLSCEQNLNHDAMYWYRQDPGQGLRLIYYSQIVNDFQKGDIAEGYSVSREKKESFPLTVTSAQKNPTAFYLCASSIAGGPNEQFFGPGTRLTVL.

This rearrangement joins TRBV14 to TRBJ2-5; D might be TRBD1 (6 bases). Looked up from germline, CDR1 is SGHDN and CDR2 is FVKESK. The CDR3 length is 14 residues. V was cut by 3 bases and J by 5 bases, with 13 bases left in between. CDR3 DNA sequence: TGTGCCAGCAGCCATGCAGGGGTGTGGGAGACCCAGTACTTC. Encoded protein: CASSHAGVWETQYF.

This clone was counted between two and nine times. The V gene is TRBV6-1, the J gene TRBJ1-5, with 10 positions matching TRBD1. CDR1 MNHNS and CDR2 SASEGT come from the germline V gene. This CDR3 has 15 amino acids. Trimming removed 4 bases from V and 8 bases from J; junction bases left unmatched: 8. The CDR3 nucleotides read TGTGCCAGCAGTGTTCAGACAGGGGGCCGGGAGCCCCAGCATTTT. Translated: CASSVQTGGREPQHF.

The CDR3 protein is CASSIRQVNTGELFF. CDR3 bases: TGTGCCAGTAGTATCAGACAGGTGAACACCGGGGAGCTGTTTTTT. The chain has TRBV19 and TRBJ2-2, with a tentative D call TRBD1 (6 bases). CDR1 is LNHDA, CDR2 SQIVND, per germline (reference sequence). The CDR3 totals 15 residues. The V gene lost 3 bases and the J gene lost 1 base, with 9 bases spanning the gap.

The V gene is TRBV7-2, the J gene TRBJ1-2; perhaps TRBD1 as D (5 bases). In germline, CDR1 is SGHTA, CDR2 FQGNSA. V was cut by 2 bases and J by 7 bases, with 20 bases left in between. The CDR3 totals 16 residues. CDR3 region: CASSLPEGTAWSGYTF. The CDR3 coding sequence is TGTGCCAGCAGCTTACCGGAGGGGACGGCTTGGAGTGGCTACACCTTC.

The V call is TRBV5-1, the J call TRBJ1-1; a weak D match, TRBD1 (5 bases). Germline V CDR1 and CDR2: SGHRS, YFSETQ. Trimming pared 4 bases from V and 5 bases from J, leaving 21 bases between. The CDR3 sequence is 16 residues long. CDR3 in amino acids: CASSLPPQQGRTEAFF. The CDR3 bases are TGCGCCAGCAGCCTCCCCCCGCAGCAGGGAAGGACTGAAGCTTTCTTT. Complete variable domain (other parts from reference TRBV5-1 and TRBJ1-1): KAGVTQTPRYLIKTRGQQVTLSCSPISGHRSVSWYQQTPGQGLQFLFEYFSETQRNKGNFPGRFSGRQFSNSRSEMNVSTLELGDSALYLCASSLPPQQGRTEAFFGQGTRLTVV.